Included here is one TCR beta chain sequence, with context. The target antigen is unknown. Possible read error: a much larger clone is one base away. Trimming shortened V by 7 bases and J by 5 bases, and 11 bases separated the two germline ends. The V gene's germline CDR1 is MNHEY and CDR2 SMNVEV (reference sequence). The CDR3 extends over 13 amino acids. This specimen comes from a study of breast tumors, draining lymph nodes, adjacent tissues. Samples came from axillary lymph nodes draining the breast cancer. A single record per CDR3 protein comes from TCRdb applying MiXCR to the multiplex PCR reads. The table lists roughly 110,000 distinct CDR3 sequences, 30% of them singletons. Study-level results: The data were judged consistent with most tumor T cells coming from lymph node and expanding in tumor. Tumor repertoires ranked between lymph nodes and nontumor tissue in diversity, with V and J gene preferences. That most tumor T cells come from lymph nodes remained unproven.

This receptor was obtained from a female donor with breast cancer. Some clones in this sample may be carry-over from other donors' samples. The sequenced material came from axillary lymph node tissue. The chain recombines TRBV27 with TRBJ2-2; either TRBD1 or TRBD2 may supply D (5 bases each). CDR3 in amino acids: CASMRWGTGELFF. CDR3 in DNA: TGTGCCAGCATGCGTTGGGGGACCGGGGAGCTGTTTTTT.